The clone carrying this T cell receptor (beta chain) was seen at least ten times. Method: immunoSEQ multiplex PCR; TCRdb's copy keeps in-frame clones and lacks some. Here the sample spans around 270,000 clones, roughly 80% being singletons. V lost 1 base and J lost 6; bases outside the gene matches: 7. CDR1 is SNHLY, CDR2 FYNNEI, per germline. This CDR3 is 18 amino acids long. The data were taken from a study of blood T cell repertoires in COVID-19. V gene TRBV2 combines with J gene TRBJ2-1; 15 nucleotides line up with TRBD2. The sequencing input was peripheral blood. The clonotype was recovered from a person between 65 and 79 years old with COVID-19, enrolled during active disease. The CDR3 region has the DNA TGTGCCAGCAGTGAAGGAGGCCCGGGACTAGCGGGAGGCAATGAGCAGTTCTTC. It translates to CASSEGGPGLAGGNEQFF.